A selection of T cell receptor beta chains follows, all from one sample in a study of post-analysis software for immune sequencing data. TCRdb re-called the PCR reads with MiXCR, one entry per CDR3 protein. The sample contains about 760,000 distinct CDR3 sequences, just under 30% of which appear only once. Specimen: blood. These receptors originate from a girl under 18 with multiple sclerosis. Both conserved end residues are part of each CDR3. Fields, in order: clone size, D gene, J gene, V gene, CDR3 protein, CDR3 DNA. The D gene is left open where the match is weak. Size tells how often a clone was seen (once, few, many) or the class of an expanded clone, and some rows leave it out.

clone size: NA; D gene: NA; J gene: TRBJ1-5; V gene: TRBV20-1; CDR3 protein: CSARVDQNQPQHF; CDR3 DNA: TGCAGTGCTAGAGTTGACCAGAATCAGCCCCAGCATTTT
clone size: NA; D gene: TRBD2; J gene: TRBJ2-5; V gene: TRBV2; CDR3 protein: CASSEREAGETQYF; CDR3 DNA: TGTGCCAGCAGTGAACGGGAGGCCGGGGAGACCCAGTACTTC
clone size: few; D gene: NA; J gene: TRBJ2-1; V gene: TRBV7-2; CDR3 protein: CASSFAGHNEQFF; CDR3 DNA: TGTGCCAGCAGCTTTGCGGGACACAATGAGCAGTTCTTC
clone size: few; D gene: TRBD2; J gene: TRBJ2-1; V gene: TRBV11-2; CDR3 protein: CASSGLAGRYNEQFF; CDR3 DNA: TGTGCCAGCAGCGGGTTAGCGGGAAGGTACAATGAGCAGTTCTTC
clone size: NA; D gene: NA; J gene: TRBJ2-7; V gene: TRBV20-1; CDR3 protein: CSARCQFLYEQYF; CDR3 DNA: TGCAGTGCTAGGTGCCAATTCCTCTACGAGCAGTACTTC
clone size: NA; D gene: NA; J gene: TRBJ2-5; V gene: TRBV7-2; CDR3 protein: CASSWARVGETQYF; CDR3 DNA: TGTGCCAGCAGCTGGGCCAGGGTGGGGGAGACCCAGTACTTC
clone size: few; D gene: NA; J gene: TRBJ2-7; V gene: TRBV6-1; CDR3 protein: CASSDGRLYEQYF; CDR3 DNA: TGTGCCAGCAGTGATGGCAGGTTATACGAGCAGTACTTC
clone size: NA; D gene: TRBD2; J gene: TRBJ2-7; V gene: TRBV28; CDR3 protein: CASSPWGGRTYEQYF; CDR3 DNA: TGTGCCAGCAGTCCCTGGGGGGGAAGAACCTACGAGCAGTACTTC
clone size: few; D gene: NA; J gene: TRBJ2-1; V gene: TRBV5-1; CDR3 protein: CASSLGLGVGEQFF; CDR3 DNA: TGCGCCAGCAGCTTGGGATTGGGAGTAGGAGAGCAGTTCTTC
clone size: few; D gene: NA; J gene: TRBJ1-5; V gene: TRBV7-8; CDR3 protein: CASSSTGRHWTYSNQPQHF; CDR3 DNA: TGTGCCAGCAGCTCTACGGGACGTCATTGGACATATAGCAATCAGCCCCAGCATTTT
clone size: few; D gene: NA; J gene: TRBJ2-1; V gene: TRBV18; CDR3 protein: CASTGLVNEQFF; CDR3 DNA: TGTGCCAGCACCGGACTCGTCAATGAGCAGTTCTTC
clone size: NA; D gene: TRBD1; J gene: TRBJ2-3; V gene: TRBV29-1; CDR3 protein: CSVARQGAFGTDTQYF; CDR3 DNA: TGCAGCGTTGCACGACAGGGGGCGTTTGGCACAGATACGCAGTATTTT
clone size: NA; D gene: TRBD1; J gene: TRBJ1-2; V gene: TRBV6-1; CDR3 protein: CASSSGTALYGYTF; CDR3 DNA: TGTGCCAGCAGTTCCGGGACAGCGCTCTATGGCTACACCTTC
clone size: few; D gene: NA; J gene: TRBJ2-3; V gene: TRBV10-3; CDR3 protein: CAISEGRGGTDTQYF; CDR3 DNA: TGTGCCATCAGTGAGGGACGGGGCGGAACAGATACGCAGTATTTT
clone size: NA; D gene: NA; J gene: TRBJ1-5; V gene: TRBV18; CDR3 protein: CASSPRLGNQPQHF; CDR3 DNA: TGTGCCAGCTCACCACGTCTGGGCAATCAGCCCCAGCATTTT
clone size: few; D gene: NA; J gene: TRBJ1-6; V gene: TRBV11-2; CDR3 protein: CASSRNGGSESPLHF; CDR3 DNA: TGTGCCAGCAGCCGGAACGGGGGATCGGAGTCACCCCTCCACTTT
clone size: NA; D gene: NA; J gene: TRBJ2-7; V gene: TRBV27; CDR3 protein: CASRAGLGKQYF; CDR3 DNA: TGTGCCAGCAGGGCGGGCCTCGGTAAGCAGTACTTC
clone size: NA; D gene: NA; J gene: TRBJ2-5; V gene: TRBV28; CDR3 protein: CASSPHWDQAREQYF; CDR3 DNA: TGTGCCAGCAGTCCGCACTGGGACCAAGCTCGGGAGCAGTACTTC
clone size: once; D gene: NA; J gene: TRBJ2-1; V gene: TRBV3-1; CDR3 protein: CASSQASAGAVLHEQFF; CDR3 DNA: TGTGCCAGCAGCCAAGCGTCGGCGGGGGCCGTGCTCCATGAGCAGTTCTTC
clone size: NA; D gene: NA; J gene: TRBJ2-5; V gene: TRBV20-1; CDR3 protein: CSATSANLGPRQETQYF; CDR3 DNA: TGCAGTGCCACATCGGCCAACCTTGGACCGCGCCAAGAGACCCAGTACTTC
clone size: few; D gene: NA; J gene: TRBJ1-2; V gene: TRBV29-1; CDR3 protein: CSVPSGGGNYGYTF; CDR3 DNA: TGCAGCGTCCCCTCCGGCGGCGGGAACTATGGCTACACCTTC
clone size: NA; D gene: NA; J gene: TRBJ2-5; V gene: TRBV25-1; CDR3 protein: CASSEGRVKYF; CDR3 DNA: TGTGCCAGCAGTGAGGGACGTGTAAAGTACTTC
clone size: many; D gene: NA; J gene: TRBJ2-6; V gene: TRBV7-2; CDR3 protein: CASSLRAGSGANVLTF; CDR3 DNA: TGTGCCAGCAGCTTACGGGCAGGGTCTGGGGCCAACGTCCTGACTTTC
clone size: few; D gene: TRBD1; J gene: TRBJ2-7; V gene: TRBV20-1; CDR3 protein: CSASVGQGWEQYF; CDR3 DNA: TGCAGTGCTAGCGTCGGACAGGGTTGGGAGCAGTACTTC
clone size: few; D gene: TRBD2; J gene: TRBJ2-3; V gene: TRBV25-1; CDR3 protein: CASSETTSGRAFGTDTQYF; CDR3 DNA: TGTGCCAGCAGTGAGACAACTAGCGGGAGGGCCTTCGGCACAGATACGCAGTATTTT
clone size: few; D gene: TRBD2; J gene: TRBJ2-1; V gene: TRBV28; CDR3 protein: CASSARTSGGSREQFF; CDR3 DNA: TGTGCCAGCAGTGCCCGGACTAGCGGAGGATCTCGTGAGCAGTTCTTC
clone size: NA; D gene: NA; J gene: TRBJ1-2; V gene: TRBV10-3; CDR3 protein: CATGGRQSLGYTF; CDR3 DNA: TGTGCCACGGGAGGGCGGCAGAGCCTTGGCTACACCTTC
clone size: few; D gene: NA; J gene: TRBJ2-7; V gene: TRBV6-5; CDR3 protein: CASSSKRGGLYEQYF; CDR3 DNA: TGTGCCAGCAGTTCGAAGAGGGGGGGCCTCTACGAGCAGTACTTC
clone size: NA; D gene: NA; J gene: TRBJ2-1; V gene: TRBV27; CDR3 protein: CASSLSSLPFREQFF; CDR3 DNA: TGTGCCAGCAGTTTATCTAGTCTGCCTTTTCGAGAGCAGTTCTTC
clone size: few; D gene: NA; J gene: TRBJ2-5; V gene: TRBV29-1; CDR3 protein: CSVRKEQDGKQYF; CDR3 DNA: TGCAGCGTTCGTAAGGAACAGGACGGGAAGCAGTACTTC
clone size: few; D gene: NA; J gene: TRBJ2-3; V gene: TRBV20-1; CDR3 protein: CSARDGARSTDTQYF; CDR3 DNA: TGCAGTGCTAGAGATGGGGCTAGAAGCACAGATACGCAGTATTTT
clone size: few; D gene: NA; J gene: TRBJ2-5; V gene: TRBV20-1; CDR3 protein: CSASGRDQETQYF; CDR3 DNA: TGCAGTGCTAGCGGGAGAGACCAAGAGACCCAGTACTTC
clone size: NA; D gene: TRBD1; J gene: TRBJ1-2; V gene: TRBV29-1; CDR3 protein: CSVAQTGDDGHTF; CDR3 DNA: TGCAGCGTGGCCCAGACAGGGGACGATGGCCACACCTTC
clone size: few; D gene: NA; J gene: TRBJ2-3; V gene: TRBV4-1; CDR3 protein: CASSQVTAADTQYF; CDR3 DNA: TGCGCCAGCAGCCAAGTTACAGCTGCAGATACGCAGTATTTT
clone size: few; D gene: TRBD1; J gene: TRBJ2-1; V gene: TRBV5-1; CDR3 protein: CASSTRTGSYNEQFF; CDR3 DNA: TGCGCCAGCAGCACAAGGACAGGGTCCTACAATGAGCAGTTCTTC
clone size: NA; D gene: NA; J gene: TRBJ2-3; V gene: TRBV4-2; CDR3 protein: CASSLNTEGLSTDTQYF; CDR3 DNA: TGTGCCAGCAGCCTTAACACAGAGGGTCTTAGCACAGATACGCAGTATTTT
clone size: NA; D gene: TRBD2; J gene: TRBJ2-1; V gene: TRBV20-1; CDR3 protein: CSARSGLASYNEQFF; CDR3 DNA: TGCAGTGCTAGATCGGGACTAGCCAGTTACAATGAGCAGTTCTTC
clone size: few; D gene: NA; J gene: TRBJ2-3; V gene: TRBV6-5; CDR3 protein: CASSYYGSSTDTQYF; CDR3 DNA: TGTGCCAGCAGTTACTACGGCAGTAGCACAGATACGCAGTATTTT
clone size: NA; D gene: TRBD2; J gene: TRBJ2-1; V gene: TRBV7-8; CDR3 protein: CASSLAVLAGGVSYNEQFF; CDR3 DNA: TGTGCCAGCAGCTTAGCAGTGCTAGCGGGGGGTGTGTCTTACAATGAGCAGTTCTTC
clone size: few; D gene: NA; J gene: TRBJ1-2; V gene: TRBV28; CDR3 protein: CASSLSGGAHYGYTF; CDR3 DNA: TGTGCCAGCAGTTTATCCGGGGGCGCACACTATGGCTACACCTTC
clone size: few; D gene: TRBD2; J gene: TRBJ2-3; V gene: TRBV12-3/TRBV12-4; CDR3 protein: CASSLWGLAGGSTDTQYF; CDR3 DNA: TGTGCCAGCAGTTTATGGGGACTAGCGGGAGGGAGCACAGATACGCAGTATTTT
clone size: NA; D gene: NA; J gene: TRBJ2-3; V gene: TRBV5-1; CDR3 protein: CASSLKGTRILTDTQYF; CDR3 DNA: TGCGCCAGCAGCTTGAAGGGGACCAGAATTCTCACAGATACGCAGTATTTT
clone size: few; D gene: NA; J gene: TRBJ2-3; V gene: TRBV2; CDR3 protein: CASSFVQVTDTQYF; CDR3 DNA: TGTGCCAGCAGCTTTGTACAAGTAACAGATACGCAGTATTTT
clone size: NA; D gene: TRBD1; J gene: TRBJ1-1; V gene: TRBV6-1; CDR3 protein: CASGRDRAQNTEAFF; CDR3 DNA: TGTGCCAGCGGCAGGGACAGGGCCCAGAACACTGAAGCTTTCTTT